Sequencing of this TCR beta chain was carried out in a study of blood T cell repertoires in COVID-19. Overall study: Acute-phase and convalescent COVID-19 samples originated in the United States, Italy and Spain.

V gave up 1 base and J gave up 0 bases, with 5 bases separating them. The CDR3 loop spans 15 amino acids. In germline, CDR1 is SGHDT, CDR2 YYEEEE. Only in-frame clones appear in the TCRdb table, and some are missing; sequencing was by immunoSEQ multiplex PCR. This sample has some 70,000 clones, with roughly 87% found just once. Patients in Seattle were enrolled during active infection, then followed longitudinally. The chain carries TRBV5-6 and TRBJ2-6; D remains ambiguous. The sequence came from a man aged 50 to 60 with COVID-19, enrolled during active disease. Sequencing input: peripheral blood. CDR3 coding DNA: TGTGCCAGCAGCTTGCTCAGCTCTGGGGCCAACGTCCTGACTTTC. Protein: CASSLLSSGANVLTF. The full variable domain, rest sourced from reference TRBV5-6 and TRBJ2-6, is DAGVTQSPTHLIKTRGQQVTLRCSPKSGHDTVSWYQQALGQGPQFIFQYYEEEERQRGNFPDRFSGHQFPNYSSELNVNALLLGDSALYLCASSLLSSGANVLTFGAGSRLTVL.